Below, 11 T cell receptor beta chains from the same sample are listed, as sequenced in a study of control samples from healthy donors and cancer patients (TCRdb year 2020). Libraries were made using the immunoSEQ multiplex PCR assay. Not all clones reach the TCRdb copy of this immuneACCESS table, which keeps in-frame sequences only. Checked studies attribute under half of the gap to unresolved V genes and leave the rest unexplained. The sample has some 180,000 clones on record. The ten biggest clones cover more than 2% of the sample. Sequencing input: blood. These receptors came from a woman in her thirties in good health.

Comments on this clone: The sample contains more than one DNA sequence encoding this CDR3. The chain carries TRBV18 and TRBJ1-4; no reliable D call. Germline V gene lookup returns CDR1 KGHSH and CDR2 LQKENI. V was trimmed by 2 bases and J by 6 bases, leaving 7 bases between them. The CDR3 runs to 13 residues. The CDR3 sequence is CASSPGLDEKLFF. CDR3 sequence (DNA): TGTGCCAGCTCACCAGGTTTGGATGAAAAACTGTTTTTT.

The CDR3 DNA reads as TGTGCCAGCAGCGTCGGACAGTACCAAGAGACCCAGTACTTC. Translation gives CASSVGQYQETQYF. The chain is built from TRBV9 and TRBJ2-5; D perhaps matches TRBD1 (6 bases). The CDR3 totals 14 residues. V was cut by 2 bases and J by 0 bases, with 8 bases left in between. In germline, CDR1 is SGDLS, CDR2 YYNGEE.

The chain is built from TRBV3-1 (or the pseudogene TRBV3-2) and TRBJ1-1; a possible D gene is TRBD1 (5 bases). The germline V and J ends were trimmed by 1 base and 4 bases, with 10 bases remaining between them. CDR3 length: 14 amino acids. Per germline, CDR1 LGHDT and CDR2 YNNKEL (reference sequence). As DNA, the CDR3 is TGTGCCAGCAGCCAAGGAGACAGCTTCACTGAAGCTTTCTTT. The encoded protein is CASSQGDSFTEAFF.

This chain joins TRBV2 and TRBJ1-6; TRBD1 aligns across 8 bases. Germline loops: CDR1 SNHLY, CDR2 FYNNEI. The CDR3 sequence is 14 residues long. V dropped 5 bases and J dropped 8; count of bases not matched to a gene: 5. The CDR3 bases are TGTGCCAGCAGTTGGACAGGGACTGATTCACCCCTCCACTTT. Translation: CASSWTGTDSPLHF.

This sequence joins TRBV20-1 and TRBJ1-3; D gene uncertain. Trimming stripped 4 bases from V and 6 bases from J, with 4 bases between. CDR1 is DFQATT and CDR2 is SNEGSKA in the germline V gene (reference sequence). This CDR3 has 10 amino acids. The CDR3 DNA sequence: TGCAGTGCTATGGAAAACACCATATATTTT. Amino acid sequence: CSAMENTIYF.

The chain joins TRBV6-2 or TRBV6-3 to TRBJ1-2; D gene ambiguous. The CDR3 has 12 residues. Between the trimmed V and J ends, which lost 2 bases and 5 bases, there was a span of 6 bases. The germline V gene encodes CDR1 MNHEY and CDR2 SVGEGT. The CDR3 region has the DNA TGTGCCAGCAGTTACCAAAGTTATGGCTACACCTTC. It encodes CASSYQSYGYTF.

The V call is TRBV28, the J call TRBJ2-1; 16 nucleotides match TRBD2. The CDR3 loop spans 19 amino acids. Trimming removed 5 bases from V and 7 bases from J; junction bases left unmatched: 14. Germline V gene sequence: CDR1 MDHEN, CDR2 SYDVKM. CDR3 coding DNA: TGTGCCAGCAGTCCGTTGCTCGGGACTAGCGGGGGGGCGGAGAATGAGCAGTTCTTC. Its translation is CASSPLLGTSGGAENEQFF.

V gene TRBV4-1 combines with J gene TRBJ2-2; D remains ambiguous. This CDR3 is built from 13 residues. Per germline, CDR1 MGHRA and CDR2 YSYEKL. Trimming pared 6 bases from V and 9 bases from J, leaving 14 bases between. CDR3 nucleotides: TGCGCCAGCAGGGGCGTAGAGCTCCGGGAGCTGTTTTTT. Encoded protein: CASRGVELRELFF.

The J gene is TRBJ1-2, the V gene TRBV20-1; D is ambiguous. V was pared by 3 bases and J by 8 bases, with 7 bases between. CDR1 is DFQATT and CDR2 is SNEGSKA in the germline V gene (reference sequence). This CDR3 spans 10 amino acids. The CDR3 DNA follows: TGCAGTGCTAGGTCGCCGGGCTACACCTTC. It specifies CSARSPGYTF.

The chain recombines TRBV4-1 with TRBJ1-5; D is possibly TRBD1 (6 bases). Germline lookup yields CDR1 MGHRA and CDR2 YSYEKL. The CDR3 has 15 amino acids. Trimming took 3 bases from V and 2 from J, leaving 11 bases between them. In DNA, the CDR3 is TGCGCCAGCAGCCAGGGGGGCCAGGGCAATCAGCCCCAGCATTTT. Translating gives CASSQGGQGNQPQHF.

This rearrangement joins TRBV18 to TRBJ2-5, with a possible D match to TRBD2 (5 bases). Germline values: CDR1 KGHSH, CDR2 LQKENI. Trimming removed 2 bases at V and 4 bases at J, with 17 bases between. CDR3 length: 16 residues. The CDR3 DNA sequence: TGTGCCAGCTCACCAAAGATATCCGGGAACGGAGAGACCCAGTACTTC. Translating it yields CASSPKISGNGETQYF.